The text below deals with one T cell receptor beta chain. The data belong to a study of blood T cell repertoires in COVID-19. Study-wide background: Acute and convalescent COVID-19 specimens originated in the United States, Italy and Spain. Nucleic acid was either cDNA or gDNA, and it came from T cells, B-cell-depleted T cells, or PBMCs.

The CDR3 is 16 amino acids. Trimming removed 6 bases at V and 6 bases at J, with 18 bases between. The germline gives CDR1 LNHDA, CDR2 SQIVND (reference sequence). Under the authors' procedure: Estimated nucleated cell counts came from reference gene primer amplification. Generated by immunoSEQ multiplex PCR, the TCRdb table keeps only in-frame clones and is missing some. For V, J and clone size, that table is used; D and trimming come from the DNA. This table holds roughly 300,000 clones, 85% found once. The specimen was peripheral blood. The receptor comes from a human donor in a cohort sampled during active COVID-19. The J gene is TRBJ1-6, the V gene TRBV19; D may be TRBD1 (6 bases). CDR3 coding DNA: TGTGCCAGTAGCTTTGCCATGGACAGTTTTAATTCACCCCTCCACTTT. Protein product: CASSFAMDSFNSPLHF.